This T cell receptor beta chain derives from a study of T cell responses to AZD1222 COVID-19 vaccine. Study-wide points: CD4 TCRs covered the whole spike, strongest at regions 160-218 and 743-854.

TCRdb's copy holds only in-frame clones and misses some; the assay was immunoSEQ multiplex PCR. Among under 130,000 clones listed, around nine tenths were seen once. V was pared by 0 bases and J by 7 bases, with 10 bases between. Germline values: CDR1 SGHDN, CDR2 FVKESK. The CDR3 totals 15 residues. In this sample, this clone turned up a few times. Its antigen is undetermined. Sample: peripheral blood, taken 28 days after the second AZD1222 dose. J is TRBJ1-6 and V is TRBV14; no clear D gene. The receptor comes from an adult who received the AZD1222 COVID-19 vaccine. The CDR3 loop reads CASSQEWARNSPLHF. For the CDR3, the DNA is TGTGCCAGCAGCCAAGAATGGGCGCGCAATTCACCCCTCCACTTT.